The 17 T cell receptor beta chains in this list originate from one sample, sequenced in a study of OX40 agonist ivuxolimab in advanced cancers. TCRdb's copy holds only in-frame clones and misses some; the assay was immunoSEQ multiplex PCR. The repertoire holds roughly 70,000 clones, approximately 90% seen once, with roughly 3% in the top ten. Sample: CD4+ or CD8+ T cells sorted from blood, taken in a trial of the OX40 agonist ivuxolimab. These receptors were taken from an adult with an advanced solid tumor such as melanoma, head and neck, liver or kidney cancer.

This clone was counted between two and nine times. V and J are TRBV4-1 and TRBJ2-1; maybe TRBD1 (6 bases). CDR3 length: 17 residues. Trimming shortened V by 4 bases and J by 1 base, and 17 bases separated the two germline ends. Per germline, CDR1 MGHRA and CDR2 YSYEKL. CDR3 protein: CASSPLPPTGSYNEQFF. As DNA, the CDR3 is TGCGCCAGCAGCCCACTACCCCCGACAGGATCCTACAATGAGCAGTTCTTC.

This chain connects TRBV7-3 to TRBJ2-1; TRBD2 matches at 9 bases. Germline-derived CDR1 and CDR2 are SGHTA and FQGTGA. The CDR3 extends over 16 amino acids. V trimming: 2 bases; J trimming: 7 bases; junction bases outside the gene matches: 9. CDR3 in DNA: TGTGCCAGCAGCTTAGCGCTAGCGGGAAATTTGAATGAGCAGTTCTTC. Its translation is CASSLALAGNLNEQFF.

The chain couples TRBV7-8 to TRBJ1-4; D unclear. CDR1 is SGHVS and CDR2 is FQNEAQ in the germline V gene. V was pared by 4 bases and J by 3 bases, with 9 bases between. The CDR3 consists of 14 residues. As DNA, the CDR3 is TGTGCCAGCAGCTCGGACGCGTCTAATGAAAAACTGTTTTTT. The encoded protein is CASSSDASNEKLFF.

The genes are TRBV27 and TRBJ1-2; a weak D match, TRBD1 (5 bases). Germline V gene lookup returns CDR1 MNHEY and CDR2 SMNVEV (reference sequence). V lost 5 bases, J lost 8 bases, and 18 bases lay in between. This CDR3 comprises 14 residues. The CDR3 is CASSTDIRPGGYTF. DNA for the CDR3: TGTGCCAGCAGTACGGACATTCGTCCCGGGGGCTACACCTTC.

V and J are TRBV6-1 and TRBJ1-6; D is undetermined. Germline loops: CDR1 MNHNS, CDR2 SASEGT. This CDR3 contains 15 residues. The V and J ends lost 3 bases and 0 bases respectively, with 6 bases between them. CDR3 sequence reads: CASSEQHSYNSPLHF. CDR3 coding DNA: TGTGCCAGCAGTGAGCAGCACTCCTATAATTCACCCCTCCACTTT.

This chain uses TRBV5-1 with TRBJ2-7, with D unresolved. The CDR3 is made up of 14 amino acids. The germline V and J ends were trimmed by 1 base and 3 bases, with 11 bases remaining between them. CDR1 is SGHRS and CDR2 is YFSETQ in the germline V gene. CDR3 protein: CASSLSPNDYEQYF. DNA of the CDR3: TGCGCCAGCAGCTTGTCTCCAAATGACTACGAGCAGTACTTC.

The rearrangement links TRBV19 to TRBJ2-6; 16 positions match TRBD2. Trimming at V came to 9 bases and at J to 2 bases, leaving 4 bases not matched to a gene. The CDR3 spans 17 residues. Germline V gene lookup returns CDR1 LNHDA and CDR2 SQIVND (reference sequence). This CDR3 is CASGTSGRVAGANVLTF. DNA of the CDR3: TGTGCCAGCGGGACTAGCGGGAGGGTTGCTGGGGCCAACGTCCTGACTTTC.

The chain recombines TRBV27 with TRBJ1-2; 9 nucleotides line up with TRBD1. This CDR3 contains 15 residues. V shed 5 bases, J shed 5 bases, and the junction held 9 bases outside the gene matches. The V gene's germline CDR1 is MNHEY and CDR2 SMNVEV (reference sequence). The CDR3 loop reads CASSPRPGTGYGYTF. Written as DNA, the CDR3 is TGTGCCAGCAGTCCCCGACCGGGGACAGGGTATGGCTACACCTTC.

V is TRBV11-1 and J is TRBJ1-1, with D possibly TRBD1 on 5 matching bases. V was pared by 4 bases and J by 4 bases, with 16 bases between. CDR1 and CDR2 (germline): SGHAT, FQDESV (reference sequence). This CDR3 is built from 15 residues. The CDR3 spells CASSSRENLGTEAFF. The CDR3 nucleotides read TGTGCCAGCAGCTCCAGGGAAAACCTGGGCACTGAAGCTTTCTTT.

The V call is TRBV7-9, the J call TRBJ2-2; possibly TRBD1 for D (5 bases). The CDR3 loop spans 15 amino acids. Between the trimmed V and J ends, which lost 5 bases and 0 bases, there was a span of 10 bases. The V gene's germline CDR1 is SEHNR and CDR2 FQNEAQ (reference sequence). CDR3 bases: TGTGCCAGCAGCCCACAGGATACGAACACCGGGGAGCTGTTTTTT. Translation: CASSPQDTNTGELFF. Filled out from reference TRBV7-9 and TRBJ2-2, the complete variable domain reads DTGVSQNPRHKITKRGQNVTFRCDPISEHNRLYWYRQTLGQGPEFLTYFQNEAQLEKSRLLSDRFSAERPKGSFSTLEIQRTEQGDSAMYLCASSPQDTNTGELFFGEGSRLTVL.

The chain couples TRBV5-4 to TRBJ1-1; the D gene is possibly TRBD1 (6 bases). This CDR3 is built from 13 residues. From germline, CDR1 is SGHNT and CDR2 YYREEE (reference sequence). The germline V and J ends were trimmed by 2 bases and 10 bases, with 15 bases remaining between them. As DNA, the CDR3 is TGTGCCAGCAGCTTACCTGGGGGCTATGCAGCTTTCTTT. It specifies CASSLPGGYAAFF. Looking up the rest from reference TRBV5-4 and TRBJ1-1 gives the full variable domain: ETGVTQSPTHLIKTRGQQVTLRCSSQSGHNTVSWYQQALGQGPQFIFQYYREEENGRGNFPPRFSGLQFPNYSSELNVNALELDDSALYLCASSLPGGYAAFFGQGTRLTVV.

V usage is TRBV19 and J usage is TRBJ2-7, with 7 bases lining up with TRBD1. Trimming cost V 6 bases and J 2 bases; bases outside gene matches: 7. The germline V gene encodes CDR1 LNHDA and CDR2 SQIVND (reference sequence). The CDR3 has 14 amino acids. The CDR3 loop reads CASRPKGGTYEQYF. CDR3 DNA: TGTGCCAGTAGACCTAAAGGGGGCACCTACGAGCAGTACTTC.

This chain links TRBV27 with TRBJ1-4; D remains unclear. This CDR3 is 15 amino acids long. Trimming cost V 6 bases and J 2 bases, with 13 bases left between them. Germline V gene lookup returns CDR1 MNHEY and CDR2 SMNVEV (reference sequence). CDR3 region: CASRRGRWTNEKLFF. For the CDR3, the DNA is TGTGCCAGCAGGCGGGGTCGTTGGACTAATGAAAAACTGTTTTTT.

The chain carries TRBV10-3 and TRBJ1-2, with a weak D call TRBD1 (6 bases). Trimming took 2 bases from V and 8 from J, leaving 12 bases between them. CDR1 and CDR2 from the germline V gene are ENHRY and SYGVKD. The length of the CDR3 is 13 residues. CDR3 in amino acids: CAISEAGEVGYTF. The CDR3 DNA reads as TGTGCCATCAGTGAGGCAGGGGAGGTGGGCTACACCTTC.

J is TRBJ2-2 and V is TRBV11-2, with TRBD1 matching over 10 bases. V was pared by 5 bases and J by 2 bases, with 5 bases of the junction left unmatched. This CDR3 contains 16 residues. Germline V gene sequence: CDR1 SGHAT, CDR2 FQNNGV. In DNA, the CDR3 is TGTGCCAGCAGCCGACGACAGGGGGCAAACACCGGGGAGCTGTTTTTT. As protein: CASSRRQGANTGELFF.

The chain carries TRBV7-8 and TRBJ1-5, with 7 positions matching TRBD1. The CDR3 length is 17 residues. Looked up from germline, CDR1 is SGHVS and CDR2 is FQNEAQ. Trimming cost V 5 bases and J 1 base; bases outside gene matches: 11. CDR3 coding DNA: TGTGCCAGCAGCCCTTCTGGGGGGACAGTAAGCAATCAGCCCCAGCATTTT. It specifies CASSPSGGTVSNQPQHF.

The table lists this clone with a count of one. This rearrangement joins TRBV5-1 to TRBJ2-1; TRBD2 matches at 13 bases. Germline V lookup: CDR1 SGHRS, CDR2 YFSETQ. V lost 6 bases, J lost 5 bases, and 11 bases stayed unmatched. The CDR3 sequence is 17 residues long. CDR3 sequence (DNA): TGCGCCAGCACCGAAGGACTAGCGGGGGTAACAAACAATGAGCAGTTCTTC. This encodes CASTEGLAGVTNNEQFF.